Listed below are T cell receptor beta chains from one sample, sequenced in a study of T-cell memory formation after mild COVID-19. TCRdb ran MiXCR on the 5' RACE reads and lists one entry per CDR3 protein. In the table there are under 450,000 distinct CDR3 sequences, about 22% of which are singletons. The material sequenced was PBMCs or a T cell subset sorted from them (not recorded which). All receptors come from an adult woman who had mild COVID-19 (a few samples of this study predate the infection). Cell type and time point are not known. CDR3s include the opening cysteine and the closing phenylalanine or tryptophan. D genes are given only for firm matches. Clone size is stated in some rows and not others, as once, few, many or a class when expanded.

. | few | TRBJ2-7 | TRBV6-4 | CASYRLRGARGYEQYF | TGTGCCAGCTATCGTCTTCGGGGCGCTCGAGGGTACGAGCAGTACTTC
. | few | TRBJ1-2 | TRBV4-3 | CASSQDRGGGQGYGYTF | TGCGCCAGCAGCCAAGATCGAGGCGGGGGCCAGGGCTATGGCTACACCTTC
. | . | TRBJ1-1 | TRBV6-5 | CASSPQWNTEAFF | TGTGCCAGCTCTCCACAGTGGAACACTGAAGCTTTCTTT
. | . | TRBJ2-5 | TRBV12-3/TRBV12-4 | CASRDTGTSPGVETQYF | TGTGCCAGCAGAGATACCGGGACATCCCCAGGCGTAGAGACCCAGTACTTC
. | . | TRBJ1-3 | TRBV11-3 | CASSLPTGTGNTIYF | TGTGCCAGCAGCCTCCCCACAGGGACTGGAAACACCATATATTTT
TRBD2 | . | TRBJ2-1 | TRBV7-6 | CASSLPPGLAAEQFF | TGTGCCAGCAGCTTACCACCGGGACTAGCGGCTGAGCAGTTCTTC
. | many | TRBJ2-4 | TRBV18 | CASSPLGDLANIQYF | TGTGCCAGCTCACCCCTCGGGGATTTGGCGAACATTCAGTACTTC
TRBD2 | . | TRBJ2-5 | TRBV5-8 | CASSLAWTSRETQYF | TGTGCCAGCAGCTTGGCCTGGACTAGCAGGGAGACCCAGTACTTC
. | once | TRBJ2-5 | TRBV4-1 | CASSQEPPGERETQYF | TGCGCCAGCAGCCAAGAACCCCCGGGAGAGCGGGAGACCCAGTACTTC
. | . | TRBJ1-5 | TRBV2 | CASSERQGNQPQHF | TGTGCCAGCAGTGAACGACAGGGCAATCAGCCCCAGCATTTT
TRBD1 | many | TRBJ2-3 | TRBV24-1 | CATSPGTGYPQGDTQYF | TGTGCCACCAGCCCCGGGACAGGATATCCCCAAGGAGATACGCAGTATTTT